These 4 T cell receptor beta chains were sequenced from one sample in a study of T cell responses to AZD1222 COVID-19 vaccine. Assay: immunoSEQ multiplex PCR; the TCRdb copy retains only in-frame clones and omits some. In the table there are about 120,000 clones, approximately 85% of which are singletons. The sample consisted of peripheral blood, taken on day 0 of MenACWY control vaccination. The receptors shown here come from an adult in good health.

The CDR3 is CASSFRQGEIIQYF. For the CDR3, the DNA is TGTGCCAGCAGCTTCCGACAGGGGGAAATCATTCAGTACTTC. The chain couples TRBV7-2 to TRBJ2-4; 9 nucleotides agree with TRBD1. CDR3 size: 14 residues. Germline CDR1 and CDR2: SGHTA and FQGNSA. J was trimmed by 9 bases and V by 3 bases; bases with no gene match: 6. Full variable domain (rest looked up from reference TRBV7-2 and TRBJ2-4): GAGVSQSPSNKVTEKGKDVELRCDPISGHTALYWYRQSLGQGLEFLIYFQGNSAPDKSGLPSDRFSAERTGGSVSTLTIQRTQQEDSAVYLCASSFRQGEIIQYFGAGTRLSVL.

This chain connects TRBV18 to TRBJ2-5; D remains ambiguous. CDR1 KGHSH and CDR2 LQKENI come from the germline V gene. Trimming cost V 3 bases and J 1 base, with 6 bases left between them. The CDR3 runs 13 residues. The CDR3 nucleotides are TGTGCCAGCTCACCGGTGACCCAAGAGACCCAGTACTTC. Its protein product is CASSPVTQETQYF.

V is TRBV6-5 and J is TRBJ2-1; 9 bases are a match to TRBD2. V was pared by 2 bases and J by 8 bases, with 7 bases of the junction left unmatched. This CDR3 spans 15 amino acids. CDR1 and CDR2 (germline): MNHEY, SVGAGI. The CDR3 nucleotides read TGTGCCAGCAGTTACAGCCTAGCGGGGCTCTATGAGCAGTTCTTC. Its protein product is CASSYSLAGLYEQFF.

J is TRBJ1-5 and V is TRBV10-3; the D is unclear. Germline loops: CDR1 ENHRY, CDR2 SYGVKD. The CDR3 covers 14 residues. The V and J ends lost 4 bases and 5 bases respectively, with 12 bases between them. Here the CDR3 reads CAISGLREDQPQHF. The CDR3 nucleotides are TGTGCCATCAGTGGGTTGCGGGAGGATCAGCCCCAGCATTTT.